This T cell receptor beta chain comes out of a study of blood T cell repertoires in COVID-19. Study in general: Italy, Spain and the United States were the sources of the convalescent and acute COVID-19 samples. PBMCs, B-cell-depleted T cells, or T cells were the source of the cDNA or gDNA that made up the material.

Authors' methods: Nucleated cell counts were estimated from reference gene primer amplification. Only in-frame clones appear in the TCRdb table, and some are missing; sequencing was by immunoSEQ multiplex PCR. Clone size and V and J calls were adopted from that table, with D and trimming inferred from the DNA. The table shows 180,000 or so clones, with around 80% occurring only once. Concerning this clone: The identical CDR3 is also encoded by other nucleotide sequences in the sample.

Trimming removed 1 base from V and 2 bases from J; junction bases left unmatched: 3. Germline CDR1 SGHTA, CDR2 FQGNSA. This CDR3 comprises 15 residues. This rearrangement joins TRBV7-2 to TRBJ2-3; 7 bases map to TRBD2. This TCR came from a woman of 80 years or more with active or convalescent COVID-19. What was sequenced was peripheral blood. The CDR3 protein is CASSLGLADTDTQYF. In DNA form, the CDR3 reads TGTGCCAGCAGCTTAGGGCTAGCGGACACAGATACGCAGTATTTT. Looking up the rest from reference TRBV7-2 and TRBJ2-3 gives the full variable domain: GAGVSQSPSNKVTEKGKDVELRCDPISGHTALYWYRQSLGQGLEFLIYFQGNSAPDKSGLPSDRFSAERTGGSVSTLTIQRTQQEDSAVYLCASSLGLADTDTQYFGPGTRLTVL.